Listed below are T cell receptor beta chains from one sample, sequenced in a study of control samples from healthy donors and cancer patients. This table comes from immunoSEQ multiplex PCR, and its TCRdb copy is limited to in-frame clones, with some not included. Seen here are approximately 100,000 clones, less than 95% observed once, and the top ten hold roughly 4.5%. The source material was blood. The receptors stem from a human donor in good health. The donor label of this sample is uncertain. CDR3s include the opening cysteine and the closing phenylalanine or tryptophan. Fields, in order: clone size, J gene, D gene, V gene, CDR3 DNA, CDR3 protein. The D gene is left open where the match is weak. Clone size is not always given. Where it is, it says once, few, many or a class for expanded clones.

clone size: -; J gene: TRBJ1-5; D gene: -; V gene: TRBV3-1/TRBV3-2; CDR3 DNA: TGTGCCAGCAGCCAAGATACAGTCAATCAGCCCCAGCATTTT; CDR3 protein: CASSQDTVNQPQHF
clone size: -; J gene: TRBJ2-3; D gene: -; V gene: TRBV28; CDR3 DNA: TGTGCCAGCAGTTTGAACCGGGACACAGATACGCAGTATTTT; CDR3 protein: CASSLNRDTDTQYF
clone size: -; J gene: TRBJ1-3; D gene: -; V gene: TRBV30; CDR3 DNA: TGTGCCCGGCAGGACAGTGTCTCTGGAAACACCATATATTTT; CDR3 protein: CARQDSVSGNTIYF
clone size: -; J gene: TRBJ2-1; D gene: TRBD2; V gene: TRBV7-3; CDR3 DNA: TGTGCCAGCAGCGCTAGCGGGGGGGCTAAGTACAATGAGCAGTTCTTC; CDR3 protein: CASSASGGAKYNEQFF
clone size: few; J gene: TRBJ1-1; D gene: -; V gene: TRBV19; CDR3 DNA: TGTGCCAGTAGTATAGAGGGGAGGGGGAACACTGAAGCTTTCTTT; CDR3 protein: CASSIEGRGNTEAFF
clone size: -; J gene: TRBJ2-1; D gene: TRBD2; V gene: TRBV6-2/TRBV6-3; CDR3 DNA: TGTGCCAGCAGTTACAATCAGGGACTAGCGGGGAGATACAATGAGCAGTTCTTC; CDR3 protein: CASSYNQGLAGRYNEQFF
clone size: -; J gene: TRBJ1-5; D gene: -; V gene: TRBV10-3; CDR3 DNA: TGTGCCATCAGTGAGTTTGGGGGAACCGGCAATCAGCCCCAGCATTTT; CDR3 protein: CAISEFGGTGNQPQHF
clone size: -; J gene: TRBJ2-2; D gene: -; V gene: TRBV7-2; CDR3 DNA: TGTGCCAGCAGCCGCTATGGGGGGGAGCTGTTTTTT; CDR3 protein: CASSRYGGELFF
clone size: -; J gene: TRBJ1-5; D gene: -; V gene: TRBV6-6; CDR3 DNA: TGTGCCAGCAGTTACGGTACACAGAATCAGCCCCAGCATTTT; CDR3 protein: CASSYGTQNQPQHF
clone size: -; J gene: TRBJ2-3; D gene: TRBD1; V gene: TRBV11-2; CDR3 DNA: TGTGCCAGCAGCAGAGCAGGGACAGAAACAGATACGCAGTATTTT; CDR3 protein: CASSRAGTETDTQYF
clone size: -; J gene: TRBJ2-1; D gene: TRBD1; V gene: TRBV19; CDR3 DNA: TGTGCCAGTAATTCGTATGAGGGACAGGGTACAAATGAGCAGTTCTTC; CDR3 protein: CASNSYEGQGTNEQFF
clone size: -; J gene: TRBJ1-2; D gene: -; V gene: TRBV6-5; CDR3 DNA: TGTGCCAGCAGTCCCGGGGGGAGGGATGGCTACACCTTC; CDR3 protein: CASSPGGRDGYTF
clone size: once; J gene: TRBJ1-5; D gene: -; V gene: TRBV18; CDR3 DNA: TGTGCCAGCTCAGTCAGCAATCAGCCCCAGCATTTT; CDR3 protein: CASSVSNQPQHF
clone size: -; J gene: TRBJ1-2; D gene: -; V gene: TRBV27; CDR3 DNA: TGTGCCAGCAGTTTGCGGGACCACTATGGCTACACCTTC; CDR3 protein: CASSLRDHYGYTF
clone size: -; J gene: TRBJ2-1; D gene: -; V gene: TRBV6-5; CDR3 DNA: TGTGCCAGCAGTCCCGGGGCTTCCGGTGCTGAGCAGTTCTTC; CDR3 protein: CASSPGASGAEQFF
clone size: -; J gene: TRBJ2-7; D gene: TRBD1; V gene: TRBV10-3; CDR3 DNA: TGTGCCATCAGGGCCGGGACAGGGGTATTCGAGCAGTACTTC; CDR3 protein: CAIRAGTGVFEQYF
clone size: once; J gene: TRBJ1-2; D gene: TRBD1; V gene: TRBV5-1; CDR3 DNA: TGCGCCAGCATGGCGGGGACAGGGCTAAAGGGCTACACCTTC; CDR3 protein: CASMAGTGLKGYTF
clone size: -; J gene: TRBJ1-1; D gene: -; V gene: TRBV5-8; CDR3 DNA: TGTGCCAGCAGCCGGGCCCTCCTGACTGAAGCTTTCTTT; CDR3 protein: CASSRALLTEAFF
clone size: -; J gene: TRBJ1-2; D gene: -; V gene: TRBV18; CDR3 DNA: TGTGCCAGCTCATCCAACTCCGGGGGGGACTATGGCTACACCTTC; CDR3 protein: CASSSNSGGDYGYTF
clone size: once; J gene: TRBJ2-7; D gene: TRBD2; V gene: TRBV5-1; CDR3 DNA: TGCGCCAGCAGCCCCTGCCGGGAGGGGGGATGCGAGCAGTACTTC; CDR3 protein: CASSPCREGGCEQYF
clone size: -; J gene: TRBJ1-4; D gene: -; V gene: TRBV11-2; CDR3 DNA: TGTGCCAGCAGCTTGAGTGAGGAAAAACTGTTTTTT; CDR3 protein: CASSLSEEKLFF
clone size: -; J gene: TRBJ1-4; D gene: -; V gene: TRBV19; CDR3 DNA: TGTGCCAGTAGTTCCGGAAGGGATGAAAAACTGTTTTTT; CDR3 protein: CASSSGRDEKLFF
clone size: -; J gene: TRBJ1-5; D gene: TRBD1; V gene: TRBV2; CDR3 DNA: TGTGCCAGCAAGACAGGGGGCGATCAGCCCCAGCATTTT; CDR3 protein: CASKTGGDQPQHF
clone size: -; J gene: TRBJ1-1; D gene: -; V gene: TRBV7-2; CDR3 DNA: TGTGCCAGCAGCCCCAGGGTTATGAACACTGAAGCTTTCTTT; CDR3 protein: CASSPRVMNTEAFF
clone size: -; J gene: TRBJ1-1; D gene: -; V gene: TRBV4-2; CDR3 DNA: TGTGCCAGCAGCCAAGAACTCGGGGGGACTGAAGCTTTCTTT; CDR3 protein: CASSQELGGTEAFF
clone size: -; J gene: TRBJ1-1; D gene: -; V gene: TRBV5-6; CDR3 DNA: TGTGCCAGCAGCGCCCTTGGTCCCGTGAACACTGAAGCTTTCTTT; CDR3 protein: CASSALGPVNTEAFF
clone size: -; J gene: TRBJ2-3; D gene: -; V gene: TRBV7-3; CDR3 DNA: TGTGCCAGCAGCTCAGTAGGTGGTACGCAGTATTTT; CDR3 protein: CASSSVGGTQYF
clone size: once; J gene: TRBJ1-2; D gene: -; V gene: TRBV7-2; CDR3 DNA: TGTGCCAGCAGCTTTATGAGCACGTGGGGCTACACCTTC; CDR3 protein: CASSFMSTWGYTF
clone size: -; J gene: TRBJ2-1; D gene: -; V gene: TRBV11-3; CDR3 DNA: TGTGCCAGCAGCTACCCATACGGGGAGCAGTTCTTC; CDR3 protein: CASSYPYGEQFF
clone size: -; J gene: TRBJ1-5; D gene: -; V gene: TRBV28; CDR3 DNA: TGTGCCAGCAGTTTATATTCGGGGGATCAGCCCCAGCATTTT; CDR3 protein: CASSLYSGDQPQHF
clone size: once; J gene: TRBJ1-5; D gene: TRBD1; V gene: TRBV19; CDR3 DNA: TGTGCCAGTAGTATATGGGAGGGGGCAGTAAATCAGCCCCAGCATTTT; CDR3 protein: CASSIWEGAVNQPQHF
clone size: -; J gene: TRBJ1-1; D gene: -; V gene: TRBV5-1; CDR3 DNA: TGCGCCAGCAGCAAGCAGGAGGACACTGAAGCTTTCTTT; CDR3 protein: CASSKQEDTEAFF
clone size: -; J gene: TRBJ2-3; D gene: -; V gene: TRBV5-8; CDR3 DNA: TGTGCCAGCAGCGGACGGCTTATGTTCACAGATACGCAGTATTTT; CDR3 protein: CASSGRLMFTDTQYF
clone size: -; J gene: TRBJ1-2; D gene: -; V gene: TRBV6-5; CDR3 DNA: TGTGCCAGCAAACCAGGGTTAGGAGACTATGGCTACACCTTC; CDR3 protein: CASKPGLGDYGYTF
clone size: -; J gene: TRBJ1-2; D gene: -; V gene: TRBV19; CDR3 DNA: TGTGCCAGTAGTATAGAGGGACACGGCAACTATGGCTACACCTTC; CDR3 protein: CASSIEGHGNYGYTF
clone size: -; J gene: TRBJ1-2; D gene: -; V gene: TRBV11-3; CDR3 DNA: TGTGCCAGCAGTCCGTGGAGGGCCTATGGCTACACCTTC; CDR3 protein: CASSPWRAYGYTF
clone size: -; J gene: TRBJ2-7; D gene: -; V gene: TRBV11-1; CDR3 DNA: TGTGCCAGCAGCGAGAATCTAGGTAGGGGAGGCGAGCAGTACTTC; CDR3 protein: CASSENLGRGGEQYF
clone size: few; J gene: TRBJ1-2; D gene: TRBD1; V gene: TRBV7-3; CDR3 DNA: TGTGCCAGCAGCCCAACTGGGGGACAGGGCTATGGCTACACCTTC; CDR3 protein: CASSPTGGQGYGYTF